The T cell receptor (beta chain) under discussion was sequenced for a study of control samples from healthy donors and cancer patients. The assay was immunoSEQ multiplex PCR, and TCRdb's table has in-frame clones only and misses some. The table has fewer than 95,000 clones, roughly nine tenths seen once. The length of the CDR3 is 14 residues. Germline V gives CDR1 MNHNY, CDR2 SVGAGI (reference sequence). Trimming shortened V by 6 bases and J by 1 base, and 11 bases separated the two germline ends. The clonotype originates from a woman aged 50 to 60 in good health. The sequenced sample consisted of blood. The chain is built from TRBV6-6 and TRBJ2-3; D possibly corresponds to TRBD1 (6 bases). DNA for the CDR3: TGTGCCAGCAGCCTCAGGGGCCGCACAGATACGCAGTATTTT. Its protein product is CASSLRGRTDTQYF.